A single sample gave rise to the 23 T cell receptor beta chains below, sequenced in a study of OX40 agonist ivuxolimab in advanced cancers. Library creation used the immunoSEQ multiplex PCR assay. The table was pulled from immuneACCESS by TCRdb, which kept in-frame rearrangements only. Such tables lose some clones; where checked, under half of the loss comes from unresolved V genes, and the rest has no known cause. The table for this sample lists tens of thousands of clones; around 90% of them were counted only once. Clones ranked in the top ten supply approximately 16% of the sample. The specimen comprised CD4+ or CD8+ T cells sorted from blood, sampled in a trial of the OX40 agonist ivuxolimab. The receptors here all came from an adult with an advanced solid tumor such as melanoma, head and neck, liver or kidney cancer.

The rearrangement uses TRBV25-1 and TRBJ1-2; no definite D call. The CDR3 is 13 amino acids. Germline loops: CDR1 MGHDK, CDR2 SYGVNS. The germline V and J ends were trimmed by 7 bases and 8 bases, with 17 bases remaining between them. The CDR3 coding sequence is TGTGCCAGCATACAAGATGGAACGGGCGGCTACACCTTC. Amino acids: CASIQDGTGGYTF.

The chain recombines TRBV28 with TRBJ2-3, with a tentative D call TRBD2 (6 bases). Deletions cut 0 bases from V and 2 bases from J, with 15 bases between. This CDR3 spans 17 amino acids. The germline V gene has CDR1 MDHEN and CDR2 SYDVKM. CDR3 residues: CASSLCTGETYTDTQYF. The CDR3 DNA is TGTGCCAGCAGTTTATGCACGGGGGAGACTTACACAGATACGCAGTATTTT.

This clone was picked up one time. This rearrangement joins TRBV18 to TRBJ2-3; D is tentatively TRBD1 or TRBD2 (5 bases each). V lost 4 bases and J 3 bases, leaving 8 bases between the germline ends. Germline V gene data show CDR1 as KGHSH and CDR2 as LQKENI. This CDR3 contains 13 residues. CDR3 residues: CASSRDHTDTQYF. The CDR3 nucleotides are TGTGCCAGCTCACGGGACCATACAGATACGCAGTATTTT.

J is TRBJ2-7 and V is TRBV6-6; 14 positions match TRBD2. The CDR3 consists of 15 residues. V shed 7 bases, J shed 5 bases, and the junction held 7 bases outside the gene matches. Germline V gene lookup returns CDR1 MNHNY and CDR2 SVGAGI (reference sequence). CDR3 nucleotides: TGTGCCAGCAAAAAGACTAGCGGGAGGGGCAACGAGCAGTACTTC. Translation: CASKKTSGRGNEQYF.

The V call is TRBV6-1, the J call TRBJ1-3; the D gene is possibly TRBD1 (5 bases). The V and J ends lost 5 bases and 7 bases respectively, with 15 bases between them. CDR3 length equals 14 residues. The V gene's germline CDR1 is MNHNS and CDR2 SASEGT. Here the CDR3 reads CASSQGQYVNTIYF. As DNA, the CDR3 is TGTGCCAGCAGTCAGGGTCAATACGTGAACACCATATATTTT.

This clone came up once. The chain uses TRBV7-3 and TRBJ1-3, with D possibly TRBD1 on 5 matching bases. The CDR3 spans 14 residues. Germline values: CDR1 SGHTA, CDR2 FQGTGA. Trimming shortened V by 5 bases and J by 5 bases, and 13 bases separated the two germline ends. CDR3 protein: CASSPRGGRNTIYF. The CDR3 nucleotides read TGTGCCAGCAGCCCCCGGGGCGGAAGAAACACCATATATTTT.

The chain is built from TRBV11-2 and TRBJ2-7, with D unclear. The CDR3 is made up of 12 amino acids. Germline-derived CDR1 and CDR2 are SGHAT and FQNNGV. Deletions cut 5 bases from V and 6 bases from J, with 11 bases between. CDR3 nucleotide sequence: TGTGCCAGCAGCCATAGGTGGGGCGAGCAGTACTTC. Protein product: CASSHRWGEQYF.

In nucleotides, the CDR3 is TGTGCCAGTAGTATCGGCAGGAGGGGATTTTACACTGAAGCTTTCTTT. It specifies CASSIGRRGFYTEAFF. The rearrangement uses TRBV19 and TRBJ1-1; D possibly corresponds to TRBD1 (5 bases). V lost 3 bases and J lost 3, with 17 bases in between. Germline V gives CDR1 LNHDA, CDR2 SQIVND (reference sequence). This CDR3 comprises 16 residues.

This chain joins TRBV6-5 and TRBJ1-1; 8 positions match TRBD1. CDR1 is MNHEY and CDR2 is SVGAGI in the germline V gene. After removal of 5 bases from V and 7 bases from J, the junction contained 6 bases not matched to a gene. This CDR3 region has 13 residues. As DNA, the CDR3 is TGTGCCAGCAGTCCCGGACAGGGTGGTGAAGCTTTCTTT. Translated: CASSPGQGGEAFF.

This clone turned up a few times. The V and J genes are TRBV9 and TRBJ1-5; D may be TRBD1 (6 bases). Germline V lookup: CDR1 SGDLS, CDR2 YYNGEE. The CDR3 covers 15 residues. Trimming shortened V by 4 bases and J by 9 bases, and 20 bases separated the two germline ends. The CDR3 DNA is TGTGCCAGCAGCCAAACAGGGCTGACTGCGCGGCCCCAGCATTTT. This translates into CASSQTGLTARPQHF. Filled out from reference TRBV9 and TRBJ1-5, the complete variable domain reads DSGVTQTPKHLITATGQRVTLRCSPRSGDLSVYWYQQSLDQGLQFLIQYYNGEERAKGNILERFSAQQFPDLHSELNLSSLELGDSALYFCASSQTGLTARPQHFGDGTRLSIL.

The chain carries TRBV27 and TRBJ1-6; TRBD1 is a possible D gene (6 bases). Per germline, CDR1 MNHEY and CDR2 SMNVEV (reference sequence). This CDR3 has 14 residues. Trimming took 6 bases from V and 9 from J, leaving 15 bases between them. This CDR3 reads CASRTDRYSSPLHF. DNA for the CDR3: TGTGCCAGCAGAACCGACAGGTATTCTTCACCCCTCCACTTT.

J is TRBJ2-1 and V is TRBV7-9; weak D call: TRBD2 (6 bases). There are 14 residues in the CDR3. Germline V lookup: CDR1 SEHNR, CDR2 FQNEAQ (reference sequence). The germline V and J ends were trimmed by 9 bases and 0 bases, with 12 bases remaining between them. The CDR3 region is CASQPGGSYNEQFF. The CDR3 DNA is TGTGCCAGTCAACCCGGGGGCTCCTACAATGAGCAGTTCTTC.

The sample holds one count of this clone. The chain joins TRBV7-3 to TRBJ1-1, with 7 bases fitting TRBD1. CDR1 and CDR2 (germline): SGHTA, FQGTGA. The CDR3 runs 13 residues. V trimming: 6 bases; J trimming: 7 bases; junction bases outside the gene matches: 8. DNA of the CDR3: TGTGCCAGCAGTCCGACCTGGGACAGTGAAGCTTTCTTT. Encoded protein: CASSPTWDSEAFF.

The chain links TRBV2 to TRBJ2-6, with TRBD2 identical over 8 bases. Trimming at V came to 7 bases and at J to 4 bases, leaving 15 bases not matched to a gene. Per the germline V gene, CDR1 is SNHLY and CDR2 is FYNNEI. This CDR3 spans 18 amino acids. In DNA form, the CDR3 reads TGTGCCAGCACCCTCGGGGGGGTGGATTCTTCGGGGGCCAACGTCCTGACTTTC. It yields the protein CASTLGGVDSSGANVLTF.

This clone has only a few counts. The DNA of the CDR3 is TGCAGCGTTGGTACCGGGAACACTGAAGCTTTCTTT. Translating gives CSVGTGNTEAFF. The chain carries TRBV29-1 and TRBJ1-1; D is unclear. V lost 4 bases to trimming and J lost 1 base, with 7 bases between them. In germline, CDR1 is SQVTM, CDR2 ANQGSEA. The CDR3 extends over 12 amino acids. The entire variable domain, with the rest obtained from reference TRBV29-1 and TRBJ1-1, is as follows: SAVISQKPSRDICQRGTSLTIQCQVDSQVTMMFWYRQQPGQSLTLIATANQGSEATYESGFVIDKFPISRPNLTFSTLTVSNMSPEDSSIYLCSVGTGNTEAFFGQGTRLTVV.

J is TRBJ2-1 and V is TRBV29-1; 10 bases are a match to TRBD2. The CDR3 spans 16 residues. Germline V gene data show CDR1 as SQVTM and CDR2 as ANQGSEA. The junction had 9 bases not matched to a gene; V was cut back by 7 bases and J by 0 bases. The CDR3, as DNA: TGCAGCGCCCAGTCGGTAGCGGGAGGCTCCTACAATGAGCAGTTCTTC. Protein sequence: CSAQSVAGGSYNEQFF.

Details on this clone: Given a far larger clone just one base away, this is likely a sequencing read error. Other DNA sequences of this sample code for an identical CDR3. The V and J genes are TRBV5-1 and TRBJ2-2; D not resolved. V was cut by 4 bases and J by 5 bases, with 9 bases left in between. Germline V gives CDR1 SGHRS, CDR2 YFSETQ. This CDR3 has 13 amino acids. CDR3: CASSVDFTGELFF. CDR3 in DNA: TGCGCCAGCAGCGTAGACTTTACCGGGGAGCTGTTTTTT.

V usage is TRBV4-1 and J usage is TRBJ1-6; TRBD1 is a possible D gene (6 bases). The V end was cut by 0 bases, the J end by 8 bases, with 14 bases between. Germline V gives CDR1 MGHRA, CDR2 YSYEKL. This CDR3 spans 16 amino acids. For the CDR3, the DNA is TGCGCCAGCAGCCAAGATCCGAGACAGGCCTATTCACCCCTCCACTTT. Translating it yields CASSQDPRQAYSPLHF.

Comments on this clone: Other DNA sequences from this sample encode an identical CDR3 as well. The rearrangement links TRBV19 to TRBJ2-5; 10 nucleotides line up with TRBD1. The CDR3 consists of 14 residues. J lost 5 bases, V lost 7 bases, and 7 bases had no gene match. The germline V gene encodes CDR1 LNHDA and CDR2 SQIVND (reference sequence). The CDR3 reads CASNPGQGWETQYF. In DNA, the CDR3 is TGTGCCAGTAACCCGGGACAGGGGTGGGAGACCCAGTACTTC.

The rearrangement joins TRBV4-1 to TRBJ2-5, with 7 positions matching TRBD2. This CDR3 is 15 amino acids long. Per the germline V gene, CDR1 is MGHRA and CDR2 is YSYEKL. V was pared by 0 bases and J by 4 bases, with 5 bases of the junction left unmatched. CDR3: CASSQDFAGVETQYF. For the CDR3, the DNA is TGCGCCAGCAGCCAAGATTTTGCGGGAGTAGAGACCCAGTACTTC.

This clone has a count of ten or more. CDR3 loop: CASSPTGLGEQYF. The CDR3 nucleotides read TGTGCCAGCAGCCCTACAGGGTTGGGCGAGCAGTACTTC. The chain combines TRBV7-9 with TRBJ2-7; maybe TRBD1 (6 bases). V was cut by 5 bases and J by 6 bases, with 14 bases left in between. This CDR3 has 13 amino acids. CDR1 SEHNR and CDR2 FQNEAQ come from the germline V gene (reference sequence).

The chain is built from TRBV9 and TRBJ2-1, with TRBD2 matching over 8 bases. The J segment lost 0 bases and the V segment lost 3 bases, leaving 11 bases of the junction unmatched. Germline V lookup: CDR1 SGDLS, CDR2 YYNGEE. The CDR3 is 18 amino acids. CDR3 sequence reads: CASSGGASGSYSYNEQFF. The CDR3, as DNA: TGTGCCAGCAGCGGGGGGGCTAGCGGGTCTTACTCCTACAATGAGCAGTTCTTC.

V gene TRBV15 combines with J gene TRBJ2-5; no definite D call. V lost 1 base, J lost 5 bases, and 14 bases lay in between. Germline V gene lookup returns CDR1 LNHNV and CDR2 YYDKDF (reference sequence). The CDR3 totals 15 residues. CDR3 sequence (DNA): TGTGCCACCAGCAGAGTTTTAGTAGGGTATGAGACCCAGTACTTC. It codes for CATSRVLVGYETQYF.